The 15 T cell receptor beta chains listed next were all sequenced from one sample in a study of shared clonotypes between healthy human individuals. Only in-frame clones appear in the TCRdb table, and some are missing; sequencing was by immunoSEQ multiplex PCR. The repertoire consists of 550,000 to 800,000 clones, with about 90% occurring once and the leading ten covering roughly 36%. Sequencing was done on a sample of memory CD8+ T cells from PBMCs. Described subset: CD45RO+ cells pooled with CCR7-negative TemRA cells. These receptors all stem from a young man in good health. Some clones in this sample may be carry-over from other donors' samples.

This sequence joins TRBV19 and TRBJ2-1; 8 positions match TRBD2. CDR3 size: 13 residues. Per germline, CDR1 LNHDA and CDR2 SQIVND (reference sequence). V lost 7 bases, J lost 4 bases, and 3 bases stayed unmatched. CDR3: CASNSGSYNEQFF. DNA of the CDR3: TGTGCCAGTAACAGCGGGAGTTACAATGAGCAGTTCTTC.

The chain uses TRBV7-9 and TRBJ2-7, with D perhaps matching TRBD1 (5 bases). V was clipped by 1 base and J by 2 bases, with 12 bases between them. Germline V gene lookup returns CDR1 SEHNR and CDR2 FQNEAQ (reference sequence). The CDR3 runs 15 residues. In nucleotides, the CDR3 is TGTGCCAGCAGCTTAGGGGCGGTCAGGGCCTACGAGCAGTACTTC. Amino acids: CASSLGAVRAYEQYF. The full variable domain, with the rest looked up from reference TRBV7-9 and TRBJ2-7, is DTGVSQNPRHKITKRGQNVTFRCDPISEHNRLYWYRQTLGQGPEFLTYFQNEAQLEKSRLLSDRFSAERPKGSFSTLEIQRTEQGDSAMYLCASSLGAVRAYEQYFGPGTRLTVT.

The rearrangement links TRBV13 to TRBJ2-1; 9 positions match TRBD2. This CDR3 has 13 residues. V gave up 10 bases and J gave up 15 bases; unmatched junction bases: 16. CDR1 is PRHDT and CDR2 is FYEKMQ in the germline V gene (reference sequence). CDR3 nucleotides: TGTGCCACCAAAGATGGGACTAGCCGTTTTGCGTTCTTC. Its translation is CATKDGTSRFAFF. Full variable domain (outside the CDR3, taken from reference TRBV13 and TRBJ2-1): AAGVIQSPRHLIKEKRETATLKCYPIPRHDTVYWYQQGPGQDPQFLISFYEKMQSDKGSIPDRFSAQQFSDYHSELNMSSLELGDSALYFCATKDGTSRFAFFGPGTRLTVL.

The chain recombines TRBV27 with TRBJ2-1, with 8 bases lining up with TRBD1. CDR1 is MNHEY and CDR2 is SMNVEV in the germline V gene (reference sequence). The CDR3 is 13 residues long. Losses at the gene ends were 7 bases for V and 3 bases for J; bases not matched to a gene: 2. CDR3 residues: CASTGQGYNEQFF. CDR3 DNA: TGTGCCAGCACTGGACAGGGCTACAATGAGCAGTTCTTC.

This clone appeared once. The rearrangement joins TRBV7-9 to TRBJ2-2, with TRBD2 matching over 8 bases. Germline V CDR1 and CDR2: SEHNR, FQNEAQ (reference sequence). After removal of 5 bases from V and 1 base from J, the junction contained 6 bases not matched to a gene. The CDR3 length is 16 residues. The CDR3 bases are TGTGCCAGCAGCCCGGGACTAGGCGTGAACACCGGGGAGCTGTTTTTT. The encoded protein is CASSPGLGVNTGELFF.

The genes are TRBV9 and TRBJ2-1, with 10 bases aligning to TRBD2. The CDR3 spans 16 residues. V shed 0 bases, J shed 2 bases, and the junction held 2 bases outside the gene matches. CDR1 is SGDLS and CDR2 is YYNGEE in the germline V gene. Here the CDR3 DNA reads TGTGCCAGCAGCGTAGCTGGGACTAGCGCCTACAATGAGCAGTTCTTC. Amino acid sequence: CASSVAGTSAYNEQFF.

The chain is built from TRBV29-1 and TRBJ2-7; 12 bases are a match to TRBD2. V shed 0 bases, J shed 5 bases, and the junction held 8 bases outside the gene matches. The length of the CDR3 is 16 residues. The germline V gene has CDR1 SQVTM and CDR2 ANQGSEA. The CDR3 loop is CSVEDIQLAGGHEQYF. CDR3 DNA: TGCAGCGTTGAAGATATTCAACTAGCGGGAGGCCACGAGCAGTACTTC.

The V and J genes are TRBV7-8 and TRBJ2-7; D ambiguous. The CDR3 consists of 14 residues. CDR1 and CDR2 (germline): SGHVS, FQNEAQ. Trimming stripped 1 base from V and 8 bases from J, with 15 bases between. CDR3 loop: CASSLDFIAEKQYF. CDR3 DNA: TGTGCCAGCAGCTTAGACTTTATCGCTGAAAAGCAGTACTTC.

This clone was seen at least ten times. The chain recombines TRBV2 with TRBJ2-3, with TRBD1 matching 11 bases. V lost 5 bases and J lost 2; bases outside the gene matches: 6. Germline V gene data show CDR1 as SNHLY and CDR2 as FYNNEI. CDR3 size: 16 residues. As DNA, the CDR3 is TGTGCCAGCAGTTTCCGGGACAGGGGGAACACAGATACGCAGTATTTT. This translates into CASSFRDRGNTDTQYF.

This chain connects TRBV27 to TRBJ2-3, with unresolved D. This CDR3 spans 15 amino acids. Germline V gene sequence: CDR1 MNHEY, CDR2 SMNVEV (reference sequence). V dropped 3 bases and J dropped 3 bases, with 13 bases sitting between them. The CDR3 loop reads CASSFVGRTTDTQYF. The CDR3 bases are TGTGCCAGCAGTTTCGTAGGACGTACTACAGATACGCAGTATTTT.

To note about this clone: The same CDR3 can be traced to other DNA sequences in this sample. The V and J genes are TRBV7-9 and TRBJ2-7, with D uncertain. The V end lost 5 bases, the J end lost 4 bases, and 6 bases lay between the germline ends. CDR1 is SEHNR, CDR2 FQNEAQ, per germline (reference sequence). This CDR3 contains 11 residues. CDR3: CASSTLYEQYF. As DNA, the CDR3 is TGTGCCAGCAGCACTTTATACGAGCAGTACTTC.

The chain joins TRBV7-9 to TRBJ2-5, with 12 bases aligning to TRBD2. Trimming at V came to 5 bases and at J to 2 bases, leaving 3 bases not matched to a gene. The CDR3 loop spans 15 amino acids. Germline V gene data show CDR1 as SEHNR and CDR2 as FQNEAQ (reference sequence). The CDR3, as DNA: TGTGCCAGCAGCCAGACTAGCGGGGGACAAGAGACCCAGTACTTC. Its translation is CASSQTSGGQETQYF.

The sample holds a few counts of this clone. The J gene is TRBJ2-5, the V gene TRBV7-9, with D hard to call. The germline CDR1 and CDR2 sequences are SEHNR and FQNEAQ (reference sequence). V was trimmed by 1 base and J by 0 bases, leaving 0 bases between them. The CDR3 has 12 residues. The CDR3 reads CASSLDQETQYF. The DNA of the CDR3 is TGTGCCAGCAGCTTAGACCAAGAGACCCAGTACTTC.

This clone appeared once. CDR3 sequence: CASSTTGVGGETQYF. The CDR3 region has the DNA TGTGCCAGCAGCACGACAGGGGTTGGAGGGGAGACCCAGTACTTC. J is TRBJ2-5 and V is TRBV11-2, with 8 bases identical to TRBD1. From germline, CDR1 is SGHAT and CDR2 FQNNGV. The CDR3 spans 15 residues. V trimming: 5 bases; J trimming: 5 bases; junction bases outside the gene matches: 10.

This chain connects TRBV27 to TRBJ2-2, with a weak D call TRBD2 (5 bases). V was clipped by 2 bases and J by 3 bases, with 22 bases between them. CDR3 length equals 19 residues. In germline, CDR1 is MNHEY, CDR2 SMNVEV (reference sequence). For the CDR3, the DNA is TGTGCCAGCAGTTTAATTTCTGATATCGGGGTTGGGCACACCGGGGAGCTGTTTTTT. It yields the protein CASSLISDIGVGHTGELFF.